This T cell receptor (beta chain) emerged from a study of cytomegalovirus exposure and HLA in healthy donors (dated by TCRdb to the late 2010s). Some background on the complete study: An earlier analysis of 587 of the donors reported about 300 Gb of sequence data and 90 million to 120 million unique TCR beta sequences obtained from roughly 170 million T cells. Class I and class II HLA loci were covered by the typing at four-digit resolution. An early release that covered some 630 HLA-typed donors contained about 290 gigabases of sequencing data and about 84 million unique TCR sequences. The aim of the study was to test whether cataloging public T cell receptors could identify signatures of past pathogen exposure. Donor age, sex, ethnicity and CMV serostatus were compiled alongside the repertoire data. A later analysis re-examined previously published TCR beta repertoires from 610 or so donors and added high-resolution HLA genotyping to investigate patterns of TCR occurrence. The study used immunosequencing to profile the T cell repertoires of more than 650 subjects and linked those repertoires to cytomegalovirus serostatus. A later genetic analysis took genome-wide SNP genotypes for about 55% of the roughly 670 donors and used that subset as a discovery cohort. On average, around 240,000 unique TCR beta nucleotide sequences were sequenced per donor among 300 to 500 genotyped donors of the cohort, with roughly 19% of those sequences being non-productive. Besides the first cohort of roughly 700 subjects, a separate validation cohort made up of 120 different subjects was used. Four or five DR-DQ haplotypes were handled as single units for association and clustering because linkage in the cohort was strong. To decide whether each TCR beta V gene segment behaved as functional or pseudogenic, an earlier analysis of approximately 600 of the donors relied on high-throughput TCR beta sequencing. The number of donors typed differed by locus, with 629-630 for A, B, C, DRB1 and DQB1, about 500 for DQA1, about 610 for DPA1, and 400 to 490 for DPB1. To predict cytomegalovirus infection status, the study combined high-throughput TCR immunosequencing, statistical association of individual TCRs with disease status, and machine learning. Among the roughly 430 genotyped donors, approximately 81% belonged to the genetic ancestry cluster associated with self-reported Caucasian donors. All discovery cohort repertoires had been generated using a single sequencing platform. The later analysis used no new phenotypic data to find candidate immune exposures, relying instead on TCR beta sequences and their occurrence across donors.

The cohort comprised around 700 healthy bone marrow donors. At the time of sampling, all cohort members were nominally healthy, though unrecorded immune exposures were likely present. The donor was CMV seropositive and was included in the group of 300 or so seropositive cohort members. A peripheral blood sample was collected from each donor, and TCR beta sequencing was performed on peripheral blood mononuclear cells. The Qiagen DNeasy Blood Extraction Kit was used to extract genomic DNA from the blood cell samples. The paper's findings and limits, for the study overall: It was suggested by the authors that the approach could potentially be generalized to other disease states and immunological phenotypes. Presence/absence analyses assumed roughly uniform sequencing depth across donors, an assumption that may not hold. Because some donors lacked HLA typing at each locus, the association tests relied only on the typed subset. Compared with the 666-donor mean, donors in an Asian-associated ancestry cluster had fewer N-insertions in productive TCRs, according to a later genetic analysis. Most CMV-associated TCR beta chains appeared to be HLA-restricted in a later analysis, and the HLA associations seemed to be driven largely by CMV exposure. Because the 87-base-pair reads could not distinguish some IMGT-functional V segments, including TRBV6-2 and TRBV6-3, those segments were excluded. In this cohort, only TCR beta chains were sequenced, and detectable features were limited by the absence of alpha or paired-chain data. Because counts were too low, roughly 16 rarely observed V segments, including chromosome 9 orphons, were excluded from the earlier analysis of 587 of the donors. Correlated functional status among segregating V segments might be attributable to linkage disequilibrium, but an unknown experimental factor could not be ruled out. Immune exposure information for the cohort was limited to CMV serostatus. A later genetic analysis associated a missense DCLRE1C variant with V-gene and J-gene trimming of TCR beta chains, and an independent cohort replicated the association. An earlier analysis of some 560 of the donors showed that most TCR beta V segments appeared in productive rearrangements either about 87% or about 30% of the time, which broadly matched IMGT annotations. In the study, about 150 TCR beta chains were listed as associated with cytomegalovirus. Across donors, most TCR sequences were observed very rarely, whereas some public TCRs were present in many individuals. A later analysis found that TCR association rates varied across HLA loci, with DRB1 alleles showing the most associated TCRs and HLA-C alleles the fewest. The sequencing pipeline was judged likely to have produced a cluster of highly shared sequence variants as a technical artifact. A later analysis reported that several top co-occurrence clusters appeared linked to parvovirus B19, influenza, CMV and Epstein-Barr virus. Compared with equally common non-associated chains, HLA-associated TCR beta chains in a later analysis were more clonally expanded and had lower generation probabilities. Cytomegalovirus status was reported to be diagnosed by the classifier with high specificity and sensitivity in both the original and validation cohorts. Strong co-occurrence of HLA alleles, especially DR and DQ, made assigning TCR associations to individual alleles difficult. A further reported finding was that TCR beta sequences accurately predicted the HLA-A and HLA-B alleles for most subjects in the first cohort. In vitro tests confirmed that three of the cytomegalovirus-associated TCR beta chains recognize cytomegalovirus antigens. In a later analysis, 16,951 TCR beta sequences were associated with specific HLA alleles at a false discovery rate of 0.05.

Libraries were made using the immunoSEQ multiplex PCR assay. For the multiplex PCR, a mixture combining 60 forward primers for TCR Vbeta segments and 13 reverse primers for TCR Jbeta segments was used. A multiplex PCR assay on genomic DNA amplified the CDR3 region of rearranged TCR beta genes. The amplified TCR beta libraries were sequenced on the Illumina HiSeq System as 87-base-pair reads. In the paper's pipeline: In a later analysis, 77 million or so unique TCR beta chains were counted across the 500 to 700 repertoires, and roughly 11 million of these chains were shared by at least two donors. To remove PCR and sequencing errors, raw reads were error-corrected and collapsed into unique sequences using a nearest-neighbor algorithm that merged closely related sequences. Alignment of CDR3 sequences to IMGT reference sequences was used to assign V, D and J gene segments. For a sequence to be retained, a match of at least six nucleotides was required to both a V gene segment and a J gene segment. Rearrangements were classified as productive when the CDR3 lacked stop codons and remained in frame with V and J, and all other rearrangements were classified as non-productive. CDR3 was defined by IMGT convention, running from the second conserved V-encoded cysteine to the conserved J-encoded phenylalanine. Sequences without an unambiguous match to a single V gene segment were excluded from the earlier analysis of several hundred of the donors. An earlier analysis of 500 to 600 of the donors classified V segments as functional when productive rearrangements were above 56.7% and as segregating when the standard deviation between donors was above 5%. To diagnose cytomegalovirus status from the catalog of TCR beta chain sequences, a statistical classification framework was built. In a later analysis, V and J genes were assigned by comparing TCR nucleotide sequences against IMGT/GENE-DB human TR gene sequences. In a later analysis, CDR3 sequences and most-parsimonious VDJ recombination scenarios were assigned using the TCRdist pipeline. In a later analysis, each TCR beta chain was defined by its CDR3 amino acid sequence together with its V-gene family, and reads lacking a unique V-gene family were excluded. In a later analysis, 500 to 650 highly shared, low-generation-probability nucleotide sequences were removed to address suspected cross-contamination and a sequencing artifact. In a later analysis, a clonal expansion index for each public chain was calculated from normalized within-repertoire ranks of inferred template counts. A later analysis computed generation probabilities with a VDJ recombination model fitted to out-of-frame rearrangements, and checked the results against IGoR. In a later analysis, TCR-TCR, TCR-HLA and TCR-CMV co-occurrence was scored with hypergeometric tests, and a repertoire-size bias correction was applied to TCR pairs. A later analysis estimated false discovery rates by permuting HLA or CMV assignments 20 times. In a later analysis, co-occurring TCRs were grouped with DBSCAN, and TCRdist sequence similarity was added when clustering was performed within HLA-allele-positive subsets. Repertoires with fewer than 30,000 or more than 120,000 public chains, plus five repertoires with anomalous nucleotide sharing, were excluded from co-occurrence clustering. Here the immuneACCESS table is served through TCRdb, limited to in-frame sequences with V and J called. Missing clones are a known gap in these copies; in checked studies unresolved V genes cover under half, and the rest lacks a known reason. V, J and clone size are those of that table, while D and trimming were read from the DNA. For this sample there are approximately 140,000 clones; over 60% appear just once. The ten largest clones add up to 13% of the sample.

The CDR3 runs 14 amino acids, cysteine and phenylalanine included. Only the CDR3 DNA stays, 42 bases, in frame from base 1. V ends up 7 bases short and J 4 bases short, with an unmatched junction base count of 9. The CDR1 and CDR2 encoded by the germline V gene are MNHEY and SVGAGI. Only one count was recorded for this clone. Its antigen has not been determined. No base quality values were provided; no much bigger clone lies one nucleotide off. The chain is made from TRBV6-5 and TRBJ1-2; 7 bases in between match TRBD1. What was sequenced was PBMCs. The receptor was derived from a man in his forties in good health and CMV-seropositive. The bases read TGTGCCAGCACCTCAGGGGGTATCGGCTATGGCTACACCTTC. This is translated as CASTSGGIGYGYTF.